Below, 5 T cell receptor beta chains from the same sample are listed, as sequenced in a study of blood T cell repertoires in COVID-19. Here immunoSEQ multiplex PCR was the method, and the copy in TCRdb shows in-frame clones only, minus some. The sample lists about 35,000 clones; over 70% were seen once. Sequencing input: peripheral blood. The source of these receptors is a man at least 80 years old with active COVID-19.

This rearrangement joins TRBV28 to TRBJ2-5; a weak D match, TRBD1 (5 bases). Germline CDR1 reads MDHEN; CDR2 reads SYDVKM. V was pared by 8 bases and J by 0 bases, with 7 bases between. The CDR3 totals 12 residues. The CDR3 nucleotides are TGTGCCAGCTGGGGCCACCAAGAGACCCAGTACTTC. Residues: CASWGHQETQYF. The whole variable domain, remainder taken from reference TRBV28 and TRBJ2-5, is DVKVTQSSRYLVKRTGEKVFLECVQDMDHENMFWYRQDPGLGLRLIYFSYDVKMKEKGDIPEGYSVSREKKERFSLILESASTNQTSMYLCASWGHQETQYFGPGTRLLVL.

The V gene is TRBV28, the J gene TRBJ2-5; TRBD1 matches 7 bases. From germline, CDR1 is MDHEN and CDR2 SYDVKM. This CDR3 region has 15 residues. The trim removed 2 bases at V and 2 bases at J, leaving 5 bases unmatched. In DNA, the CDR3 is TGTGCCAGCAGTTTACCCGGGACAGCACAAGAGACCCAGTACTTC. Translating it yields CASSLPGTAQETQYF.

The rearrangement joins TRBV28 to TRBJ1-5; no firm D call. The germline CDR1 and CDR2 sequences are MDHEN and SYDVKM. The CDR3 totals 16 residues. With 5 bases removed from V and 2 bases from J, the gap between germline ends came to 16 bases. The chain's CDR3 is CASSQQVGSGNQPQHF. DNA for the CDR3: TGTGCCAGCAGTCAGCAGGTCGGTTCCGGCAATCAGCCCCAGCATTTT. The variable domain in full, with the rest retrieved from reference TRBV28 and TRBJ1-5, is DVKVTQSSRYLVKRTGEKVFLECVQDMDHENMFWYRQDPGLGLRLIYFSYDVKMKEKGDIPEGYSVSREKKERFSLILESASTNQTSMYLCASSQQVGSGNQPQHFGDGTRLSIL.

J is TRBJ2-1 and V is TRBV24-1, with TRBD1 as a possible D gene (6 bases). Germline V gene data show CDR1 as KGHDR and CDR2 as SFDVKD. V dropped 12 bases and J dropped 0 bases, with 14 bases sitting between them. CDR3 length: 14 residues. The CDR3 region has the DNA TGTGCCTCTTCTACAGGGAGCTCCTACAATGAGCAGTTCTTC. Translating gives CASSTGSSYNEQFF.

The rearrangement uses TRBV5-1 and TRBJ2-7; 9 bases fit TRBD1. With 4 bases clipped from V and 2 bases from J, the junction kept 4 bases outside the gene matches. The CDR3 length is 14 residues. Germline values: CDR1 SGHRS, CDR2 YFSETQ. CDR3: CASSGGTGPYEQYF. The CDR3 bases are TGCGCCAGCAGCGGCGGGACAGGGCCCTACGAGCAGTACTTC. Together with reference TRBV5-1 and TRBJ2-7, the CDR3 gives the full variable domain: KAGVTQTPRYLIKTRGQQVTLSCSPISGHRSVSWYQQTPGQGLQFLFEYFSETQRNKGNFPGRFSGRQFSNSRSEMNVSTLELGDSALYLCASSGGTGPYEQYFGPGTRLTVT.